The 28 T cell receptor beta chains given below trace back to one sample, sequenced in a study of CD8 T cells in ankylosing spondylitis. TCRdb re-derived calls from the 5' RACE reads in MiXCR, one entry per CDR3 protein. The table includes about 240,000 distinct CDR3 sequences, approximately 11% detected once. Specimen: blood, either unsorted or a sorted T cell fraction (not recorded which). The receptors stem from a male donor with ankylosing spondylitis or in good health (not recorded which).

The genes are TRBV7-6 and TRBJ2-7, with TRBD1 as a possible D gene (6 bases). There are 15 residues in the CDR3. Trimming left V 5 bases short and J 1 base short, with 15 bases between. Germline CDR1 is SGHVS and CDR2 is FNYEAQ. CDR3 in amino acids: CASSLPDRPSYEQYF. The CDR3, as DNA: TGTGCCAGCAGCCTTCCCGACAGGCCATCCTACGAGCAGTACTTC.

This chain joins TRBV3-1 and TRBJ1-2, with no clear D. Germline V gene data show CDR1 as LGHDT and CDR2 as YNNKEL (reference sequence). The CDR3 length is 14 residues. Between the trimmed V and J ends, which lost 4 bases and 4 bases, there was a span of 13 bases. CDR3 region: CASSPTTDFYGYTF. CDR3 DNA sequence: TGTGCCAGCAGCCCCACGACTGATTTCTATGGCTACACCTTC.

This clonotype has ten or more counts. This chain joins TRBV12-3 or TRBV12-4 and TRBJ2-1, with D perhaps matching TRBD2 (7 bases). The CDR3 contains 12 residues. With 7 bases removed from V and 9 bases from J, the gap between germline ends came to 13 bases. For the CDR3, the DNA is TGTGCCAGCAAGGGGGAGGGCGTTGAGCAGTTCTTC. Its translation is CASKGEGVEQFF.

This clonotype has just a few counts. This chain links TRBV5-1 with TRBJ1-4; 9 nucleotides agree with TRBD1. There are 14 residues in the CDR3. J gave up 8 bases and V 3 bases, and 5 bases lay outside the gene matches. Germline V gene lookup returns CDR1 SGHRS and CDR2 YFSETQ. DNA for the CDR3: TGCGCCAGCAGCTGGACAGGGGCGGAGGAAAAACTGTTTTTT. This sequence encodes CASSWTGAEEKLFF.

The chain links TRBV7-3 to TRBJ2-2; possible D gene TRBD2, 5 bases. The CDR3 has 16 residues. The ends were cut back, 5 bases at V and 2 bases at J, with 15 bases in the middle. The germline V gene encodes CDR1 SGHTA and CDR2 FQGTGA. CDR3 nucleotides: TGTGCCAGCAGCCCCCGGGGAGTCACCAACACCGGGGAGCTGTTTTTT. Amino acids: CASSPRGVTNTGELFF.

This clonotype came up once. A much larger clone is a single base away; this may be a read error. This sequence joins TRBV7-8 and TRBJ2-2, with D possibly matching TRBD2 (5 bases). Germline-derived CDR1 and CDR2 are SGHVS and FQNEAQ. This CDR3 has 17 amino acids. V was clipped by 0 bases and J by 6 bases, with 17 bases between them. CDR3 bases: TGTGCCAGCAGCTTAGCGCGAGTCTCAGCGGCATCCGGGGAGCTGTTTTTT. This codes for CASSLARVSAASGELFF.

This clonotype was counted many times. The genes are TRBV5-1 and TRBJ2-3; 8 bases match TRBD1. With V trimmed by 0 bases and J by 10 bases, 7 bases remained unmatched. Per the germline V gene, CDR1 is SGHRS and CDR2 is YFSETQ. The CDR3 contains 14 residues. CDR3: CASSLVPQTGAQYF. The CDR3 nucleotides read TGCGCCAGCAGCTTGGTGCCCCAGACAGGGGCGCAGTATTTT. Combining the CDR3 with reference TRBV5-1 and TRBJ2-3 gives the whole variable domain KAGVTQTPRYLIKTRGQQVTLSCSPISGHRSVSWYQQTPGQGLQFLFEYFSETQRNKGNFPGRFSGRQFSNSRSEMNVSTLELGDSALYLCASSLVPQTGAQYFGPGTRLTVL.

The sample holds a few counts of this clonotype. The genes are TRBV7-2 and TRBJ2-2, with D possibly matching TRBD1 (6 bases). Per germline, CDR1 SGHTA and CDR2 FQGNSA. This CDR3 is 14 amino acids long. Trimming removed 5 bases at V and 5 bases at J, with 12 bases between. The CDR3 spells CASSQFQGTGELFF. The CDR3 DNA reads as TGTGCCAGCAGCCAGTTTCAGGGGACCGGGGAGCTGTTTTTT.

In its sample, this clonotype was seen a few times. This CDR3 reads CASSETRALENSNQPQHF. DNA of the CDR3: TGTGCCAGCAGTGAAACCAGGGCCTTGGAAAATAGCAATCAGCCCCAGCATTTT. This rearrangement joins TRBV2 to TRBJ1-5; D is perhaps TRBD1 (5 bases). V lost 2 bases, J lost 0 bases, and 17 bases lay in between. Germline V lookup: CDR1 SNHLY, CDR2 FYNNEI. The CDR3 is 18 amino acids.

This clonotype was seen many times. V is TRBV5-6 and J is TRBJ2-1; D not certain. V was shortened by 6 bases and J by 1 base, with 14 bases between the two germline ends. The CDR3 contains 15 residues. Germline loops: CDR1 SGHDT, CDR2 YYEEEE. The CDR3 here is CASIQSLGSYNEQFF. CDR3 coding DNA: TGTGCCAGCATCCAGTCTTTAGGATCCTACAATGAGCAGTTCTTC.

There are many counts of this clonotype. The gene calls are TRBV12-3 or TRBV12-4 and TRBJ2-1; D possibly corresponds to TRBD2 (5 bases). The CDR3 sequence is 11 residues long. V was pared by 1 base and J by 10 bases, with 5 bases between. The CDR3 region has the DNA TGTGCCAGCAGTTTAGGGAGGGAGCAGTTCTTC. Protein product: CASSLGREQFF.

CDR3 protein: CASSFSLLEKLFF. Written as DNA, the CDR3 is TGTGCCAGCAGCTTTTCTCTTCTTGAAAAACTGTTTTTT. The J gene is TRBJ1-4, the V gene TRBV5-5, with D unresolved. In germline, CDR1 is SGHKS, CDR2 YYEKEE (reference sequence). The CDR3 has 13 amino acids. Deletions cut 2 bases from V and 7 bases from J, with 9 bases between.

This clonotype was counted between two and nine times. This chain connects TRBV28 to TRBJ2-5; D is possibly TRBD2 (5 bases). Trimming pared 7 bases from V and 2 bases from J, leaving 14 bases between. The CDR3 consists of 14 residues. Germline loops: CDR1 MDHEN, CDR2 SYDVKM. CDR3 in DNA: TGTGCCAGCACTAAAGGAGCGGAACAAGAGACCCAGTACTTC. Its protein is CASTKGAEQETQYF.

This clonotype was seen at least ten times. Written as DNA, the CDR3 is TGCAGTGCTAGACCCCTTAGTCGGAGCGGGGGGGTCCCTTATGAGCAGTTCTTC. Amino acids: CSARPLSRSGGVPYEQFF. J is TRBJ2-1 and V is TRBV20-1, with 10 bases aligning to TRBD2. The junction had 18 bases not matched to a gene; V was cut back by 2 bases and J by 8 bases. The CDR3 loop spans 18 amino acids. Germline loops: CDR1 DFQATT, CDR2 SNEGSKA (reference sequence).

The table lists this clonotype with a few counts. V is TRBV7-9 and J is TRBJ1-2; TRBD1 is a possible D gene (5 bases). Germline CDR1 is SEHNR and CDR2 is FQNEAQ (reference sequence). Trimming shortened V by 8 bases and J by 13 bases, and 20 bases separated the two germline ends. The CDR3 is 12 residues long. The CDR3 DNA follows: TGTGCCAGCGGGGGAAGGTTAATTTCGGTCACCTTC. Protein: CASGGRLISVTF. Looking up the rest from reference TRBV7-9 and TRBJ1-2 gives the full variable domain: DTGVSQNPRHKITKRGQNVTFRCDPISEHNRLYWYRQTLGQGPEFLTYFQNEAQLEKSRLLSDRFSAERPKGSFSTLEIQRTEQGDSAMYLCASGGRLISVTFGSGTRLTVV.

Comments on this clonotype: One end of the junction is discordant with germline, which a read error may explain. V usage is TRBV9 and J usage is TRBJ2-7; 9 nucleotides match TRBD2. The germline V gene has CDR1 SGDLS and CDR2 YYNGEE. The CDR3 has 14 residues. CDR3 sequence reads: CASSGLAGTYEQYF. The CDR3 coding sequence is TGTGCCAGTAGCGGGCTAGCGGGGACCTACGAGCAGTACTTC.

This clonotype was seen ten or more times. The gene calls are TRBV24-1 and TRBJ2-1; tentatively, D is TRBD1 (6 bases). V was trimmed by 3 bases and J by 4 bases, leaving 9 bases between them. CDR1 and CDR2 from the germline V gene are KGHDR and SFDVKD. The CDR3 covers 14 residues. The CDR3 protein is CATSDTGLYNEQFF. The CDR3 DNA reads TGTGCCACCAGTGATACAGGGCTTTACAATGAGCAGTTCTTC.

This chain's CDR3 is CASSLYKDRPSYEQYF. The CDR3 DNA is TGTGCCAGCAGTTTATACAAGGATAGGCCTTCCTACGAGCAGTACTTC. This chain uses TRBV28 with TRBJ2-7, with D uncertain. Trimming cost V 1 base and J 1 base, with 14 bases left between them. The CDR3 runs 16 residues. From germline, CDR1 is MDHEN and CDR2 SYDVKM.

At least ten counts were recorded for this clonotype. CDR3 sequence: CATSTSQGTVSNEQFF. In DNA form, the CDR3 reads TGTGCCACCAGTACTTCACAGGGAACGGTCTCCAATGAGCAGTTCTTC. The chain couples TRBV24-1 to TRBJ2-1; D may be TRBD1 (6 bases). This CDR3 has 16 residues. V gave up 6 bases and J gave up 6 bases, with 20 bases separating them. Germline CDR1 KGHDR, CDR2 SFDVKD.

This clonotype was counted many times. This chain links TRBV29-1 with TRBJ2-7; the match to TRBD1 covers 7 bases. CDR1 is SQVTM and CDR2 is ANQGSEA in the germline V gene. V lost 6 bases and J lost 2; bases outside the gene matches: 4. The CDR3 loop spans 12 amino acids. This chain's CDR3 is CSVRDSPYEQYF. CDR3 nucleotides: TGCAGCGTCCGGGACAGCCCCTACGAGCAGTACTTC.

CDR3 nucleotide sequence: TGTGCCAGCAGCTTAGTCGGCCGGTGGGCACTAGCAAACACAGATACGCAGTATTTT. It codes for CASSLVGRWALANTDTQYF. This chain connects TRBV7-8 to TRBJ2-3; possible D gene TRBD2, 6 bases. V was shortened by 1 base and J by 2 bases, with 22 bases between the two germline ends. This CDR3 has 19 amino acids. Germline-derived CDR1 and CDR2 are SGHVS and FQNEAQ.

The chain carries TRBV5-1 and TRBJ2-2; D is unclear. The germline V and J ends were trimmed by 2 bases and 9 bases, with 8 bases remaining between them. Germline V CDR1 and CDR2: SGHRS, YFSETQ. The CDR3 length is 12 residues. The CDR3 here is CASSFDPRELFF. The CDR3 DNA follows: TGCGCCAGCAGCTTTGATCCCAGGGAGCTGTTTTTT.

This clonotype was seen ten or more times. The V and J genes are TRBV5-1 and TRBJ2-7; weak D call: TRBD2 (6 bases). CDR1 and CDR2 from the germline V gene are SGHRS and YFSETQ. The length of the CDR3 is 16 residues. V lost 3 bases to trimming and J lost 2 bases, with 18 bases between them. The CDR3 DNA sequence: TGCGCCAGCAGCTCCCTACTGGGACTGACGCCCTACGAGCAGTACTTC. The encoded protein is CASSSLLGLTPYEQYF.

This clonotype has at least ten counts. The chain joins TRBV5-1 to TRBJ2-3; D unresolved. V shed 0 bases and J shed 1 base, with 9 bases lying between them. Germline assignment: CDR1 SGHRS and CDR2 YFSETQ. This CDR3 is built from 15 residues. The chain's CDR3 is CASSLESLRTDTQYF. CDR3 sequence (DNA): TGCGCCAGCAGCTTGGAGAGTCTCCGCACAGATACGCAGTATTTT.

The table lists this clonotype with a few counts. The V gene is TRBV6-1, the J gene TRBJ2-7; a weak D match, TRBD1 (6 bases). V gave up 8 bases and J gave up 2 bases, with 19 bases separating them. The CDR3 loop spans 15 amino acids. Germline-derived CDR1 and CDR2 are MNHNS and SASEGT. CDR3 bases: TGTGCCAGCGGAAGGGGGACCAGGGCACCCTACGAGCAGTACTTC. Protein: CASGRGTRAPYEQYF.

This clonotype has only one observation. A read error may be the cause here, since a much bigger clone is one base away. The chain joins TRBV5-1 to TRBJ2-3; 10 bases map to TRBD1. Germline V gives CDR1 SGHRS, CDR2 YFSETQ. The CDR3 totals 15 residues. The CDR3, as DNA: TGCGTCAGCAGCCGACAGGGGGCAAACACAGATACGCAGTATTTT. It translates to CVSSRQGANTDTQYF.

This clonotype was recorded at least ten times. The J gene is TRBJ2-1, the V gene TRBV5-1, with D possibly being TRBD2 (5 bases). Germline V gene sequence: CDR1 SGHRS, CDR2 YFSETQ. There are 12 residues in the CDR3. Deletions cut 4 bases from V and 8 bases from J, with 10 bases between. Written as DNA, the CDR3 is TGCGCCAGCAGCCGGACTTTCGATGAGCAGTTCTTC. Its translation is CASSRTFDEQFF.

This clonotype came up many times. The rearrangement uses TRBV15 and TRBJ1-6; unclear D gene. The germline V and J ends were trimmed by 8 bases and 7 bases, with 12 bases remaining between them. CDR1 LNHNV and CDR2 YYDKDF come from the germline V gene (reference sequence). The length of the CDR3 is 13 residues. The CDR3 nucleotides are TGTGCCACCGGGCAAAGGCGAAATTCACCCCTCCACTTT. It yields the protein CATGQRRNSPLHF.